What follows are 22 T cell receptor beta chains derived from one specimen sequenced in a study of metastatic and nonmetastatic thyroid tumors. TCRdb re-called clones from the PCR reads using MiXCR. Found here are approximately 42,000 clones, 20% to 25% of them singletons; the top ten hold around 13%. Among the patients, none had received any treatment before thyroid surgery. What was sequenced was tumor tissue. The receptors were gathered from a female donor with papillary thyroid cancer or a benign thyroid nodule (not recorded which). Some clones in this sample may be carry-over from other donors' samples.

This chain uses TRBV4-1 with TRBJ1-2, with D possibly TRBD1 on 6 matching bases. This CDR3 contains 12 residues. Trimming stripped 6 bases from V and 8 bases from J, with 13 bases between. Germline CDR1 and CDR2: MGHRA and YSYEKL. CDR3: CASSLQGYGYTF. CDR3 nucleotide sequence: TGCGCCAGCAGTTTACAGGGATACGGCTACACCTTC.

Concerning this clone itself: Relative to the germline gene, one junction end is altered; a read error may explain this. The chain is built from TRBV6-1 and TRBJ2-6; D is perhaps TRBD1 (5 bases). Per the germline V gene, CDR1 is MNHNS and CDR2 is SASEGT. This CDR3 has 15 residues. CDR3: CASSEGVSGAHVLTF. The CDR3, as DNA: TGTGCCAGCAGTGAAGGGGTCTCTGGGGCCCACGTCCTGACTTTC.

This clone was detected only a few times. CDR3 in DNA: TGTGCCAGCAGTCTTCAGTCCTACAATGAGCAGTTCTTC. Encoded protein: CASSLQSYNEQFF. The V call is TRBV12-3 or TRBV12-4, the J call TRBJ2-1; no definite D call. The CDR3 consists of 13 residues. The ends were cut back, 5 bases at V and 1 base at J, with 6 bases in the middle.

This clone was recorded a few times. This rearrangement joins TRBV24-1 to TRBJ2-7; weak D call: TRBD2 (6 bases). The CDR3 totals 14 residues. The V and J ends lost 8 bases and 2 bases respectively, with 15 bases between them. CDR1 is KGHDR and CDR2 is SFDVKD in the germline V gene. For the CDR3, the DNA is TGTGCCACCATTGAGGGAGGAGGGGCCTACGAGCAGTACTTC. Protein: CATIEGGGAYEQYF.

This clone was seen once. This sequence joins TRBV11-2 and TRBJ1-3; D ambiguous. Germline V gives CDR1 SGHAT, CDR2 FQNNGV. This CDR3 has 17 amino acids. V was shortened by 5 bases and J by 0 bases, with 17 bases between the two germline ends. This chain's CDR3 is CASSGRTVAFSGNTIYF. Here the CDR3 DNA reads TGTGCCAGCAGCGGAAGAACAGTCGCATTCTCTGGAAACACCATATATTTT. The complete variable domain, with remaining parts taken from reference TRBV11-2 and TRBJ1-3, reads EAGVAQSPRYKIIEKRQSVAFWCNPISGHATLYWYQQILGQGPKLLIQFQNNGVVDDSQLPKDRFSAERLKGVDSTLKIQPAKLEDSAVYLCASSGRTVAFSGNTIYFGEGSWLTVV.

This clone was seen at least ten times. The chain joins TRBV9 to TRBJ2-3, with 12 bases fitting TRBD2. Per the germline V gene, CDR1 is SGDLS and CDR2 is YYNGEE. The CDR3 sequence is 17 residues long. V shed 2 bases, J shed 1 base, and the junction held 5 bases outside the gene matches. The CDR3 spells CASSVLASGGGTDTQYF. In DNA, the CDR3 is TGTGCCAGCAGCGTCCTCGCTAGCGGGGGGGGCACAGATACGCAGTATTTT.

This chain connects TRBV6-1 to TRBJ1-1, with D unresolved. Germline V gene sequence: CDR1 MNHNS, CDR2 SASEGT. Trimming removed 6 bases from V and 5 bases from J, with 13 bases in between. This CDR3 comprises 13 residues. In nucleotides, the CDR3 is TGTGCCAGCAGCCGAAAGCCCGAGACTGAAGCTTTCTTT. Translated: CASSRKPETEAFF.

This clone was seen a handful of times. This chain connects TRBV11-3 to TRBJ2-5; D is possibly TRBD1 (6 bases). Trimming took 1 base from V and 1 from J, leaving 16 bases between them. CDR3 length: 17 amino acids. Germline values: CDR1 SGHNT, CDR2 YENEEA. CDR3 sequence reads: CASSLGLTRTAQETQYF. The CDR3 DNA sequence: TGTGCCAGCAGCTTAGGCCTAACCCGGACAGCCCAAGAGACCCAGTACTTC.

This clone has ten or more counts. The chain employs TRBV19 and TRBJ2-3; 10 nucleotides match TRBD2. In germline, CDR1 is LNHDA, CDR2 SQIVND (reference sequence). The CDR3 consists of 16 residues. The trim removed 5 bases at V and 4 bases at J, leaving 9 bases unmatched. The CDR3 coding sequence is TGTGCCAGTAGTCCACTCGGTCTAGCGGGAGCAGATACGCAGTATTTT. Translated: CASSPLGLAGADTQYF.

This clone was seen ten or more times. The chain employs TRBV28 and TRBJ2-7, with 8 bases fitting TRBD1. V lost 6 bases, J lost 5 bases, and 12 bases stayed unmatched. There are 15 residues in the CDR3. CDR1 is MDHEN and CDR2 is SYDVKM in the germline V gene. CDR3 in amino acids: CASSRGTGLLNEQYF. CDR3 DNA: TGTGCCAGCAGCCGCGGGACAGGCCTTCTGAACGAGCAGTACTTC.

The rearrangement uses TRBV20-1 and TRBJ2-1; 7 bases are a match to TRBD2. Unmatched junction bases numbered 15, after V lost 0 bases and J lost 7 bases. CDR1 and CDR2 from the germline V gene are DFQATT and SNEGSKA (reference sequence). The CDR3 is made up of 17 amino acids. The CDR3 nucleotides read TGCAGTGCTAGAGATATGGTGGCGGGAGTTCTTTTGAATGAGCAGTTCTTC. Protein: CSARDMVAGVLLNEQFF.

This chain connects TRBV29-1 to TRBJ1-1, with D perhaps TRBD1 (5 bases). With 0 bases removed from V and 2 bases from J, the gap between germline ends came to 10 bases. Germline V CDR1 and CDR2: SQVTM, ANQGSEA. CDR3 length: 14 residues. The CDR3, as DNA: TGCAGCGTTGAAGATGTTGGGGGTAACACTGAAGCTTTCTTT. Amino acids: CSVEDVGGNTEAFF.

This clone was observed at least ten times. This rearrangement joins TRBV7-2 to TRBJ2-1; D possibly matches TRBD1 or TRBD2 (6 bases each). CDR3 length: 14 amino acids. Germline V CDR1 and CDR2: SGHTA, FQGNSA. V was clipped by 5 bases and J by 9 bases, with 17 bases between them. The CDR3 sequence: CASSPGAQLGEQFF. As DNA, the CDR3 is TGTGCCAGCAGCCCGGGGGCCCAATTAGGTGAGCAGTTCTTC.

The rearrangement uses TRBV28 and TRBJ2-7; the D gene is possibly TRBD1 (5 bases). CDR3 length equals 13 residues. Germline lookup yields CDR1 MDHEN and CDR2 SYDVKM. V was clipped by 8 bases and J by 0 bases, with 11 bases between them. CDR3 protein: CASGHRSSYEQYF. CDR3 DNA sequence: TGTGCCAGCGGGCACAGGTCCTCCTACGAGCAGTACTTC.

V gene TRBV11-1 combines with J gene TRBJ1-1, with TRBD1 matching over 8 bases. The CDR3 sequence is 18 residues long. V shed 4 bases and J 4 bases; nucleotides not matched to a gene: 17. The germline V gene encodes CDR1 SGHAT and CDR2 FQDESV (reference sequence). Here the CDR3 reads CASSYYPGTGDTLTEAFF. In nucleotides, the CDR3 is TGTGCCAGCAGCTATTACCCCGGGACAGGCGACACTCTCACTGAAGCTTTCTTT.

This clone was picked up a small number of times. This sequence joins TRBV2 and TRBJ1-2; D unclear. Germline assignment: CDR1 SNHLY and CDR2 FYNNEI. The V end lost 7 bases, the J end lost 2 bases, and 8 bases lay between the germline ends. The CDR3 loop spans 12 amino acids. The CDR3 loop reads CASTVSNYGYTF. The CDR3 region has the DNA TGTGCCAGCACGGTCAGCAACTATGGCTACACCTTC.

This clone was detected ten times or more. The gene calls are TRBV5-1 and TRBJ2-7, with 10 bases that match TRBD1. The CDR3 has 14 amino acids. The trim removed 4 bases at V and 5 bases at J, leaving 6 bases unmatched. Germline CDR1 and CDR2: SGHRS and YFSETQ. The CDR3 sequence is CASSLRDRGDEQYF. As DNA, the CDR3 is TGCGCCAGCAGCCTCCGGGACAGGGGAGACGAGCAGTACTTC.

A remark on this clone: A much larger clone differs by one base, so this may be a read error. The CDR3 loop reads CSARGFNSEQFF. CDR3 nucleotides: TGCAGTGCTAGAGGGTTCAACAGTGAGCAGTTCTTC. The V call is TRBV20-1, the J call TRBJ2-1; D call uncertain. CDR1 is DFQATT, CDR2 SNEGSKA, per germline (reference sequence). Trimming pared 1 base from V and 9 bases from J, leaving 10 bases between. The CDR3 is 12 amino acids.

The V gene is TRBV14, the J gene TRBJ2-2, with D possibly matching TRBD2 (7 bases). Trimming took off 5 bases at V and 1 base at J, with 14 bases between the two ends. The CDR3 totals 16 residues. Per germline, CDR1 SGHDN and CDR2 FVKESK. The CDR3 protein is CASSVTGRGNTGELFF. In DNA, the CDR3 is TGTGCCAGCAGCGTCACAGGGAGGGGGAACACCGGGGAGCTGTTTTTT.

In this sample, this clone turned up many times. The rearrangement links TRBV28 to TRBJ2-7; possibly TRBD1 for D (6 bases). The germline gives CDR1 MDHEN, CDR2 SYDVKM. The CDR3 has 12 residues. The V and J ends lost 3 bases and 4 bases respectively, with 7 bases between them. CDR3 region: CASSFGQYEQYF. CDR3 coding DNA: TGTGCCAGCAGTTTCGGACAGTACGAGCAGTACTTC.

This chain joins TRBV30 and TRBJ2-1; D gene uncertain. CDR1 is GTSNPN and CDR2 is SVGIG in the germline V gene (reference sequence). The CDR3 totals 13 residues. V lost 0 bases to trimming and J lost 5 bases, with 8 bases between them. The CDR3 DNA reads TGTGCCTGGAGTGTACGGGCCCACAATGAGCAGTTCTTC. This encodes CAWSVRAHNEQFF.

In this sample, this clone turned up many times. The gene calls are TRBV11-2 and TRBJ2-3, with 8 nucleotides matching TRBD1. CDR1 and CDR2 from the germline V gene are SGHAT and FQNNGV. Trimming removed 5 bases from V and 4 bases from J; junction bases left unmatched: 2. The length of the CDR3 is 13 residues. CDR3 loop: CASSQGAADTQYF. CDR3 coding DNA: TGTGCCAGCAGCCAGGGGGCCGCAGATACGCAGTATTTT.